Here is one T cell receptor beta chain with its context. Other DNA sequences within the sample encode an identical CDR3. Only in-frame clones appear in the TCRdb table, and some are missing; sequencing was by immunoSEQ multiplex PCR. The sample records 200,000 to 250,000 clones, around four fifths being singletons. This sample is drawn from a study of blood T cell repertoires in COVID-19. Study background: T cells, B-cell-depleted T cells, or PBMCs supplied cDNA or gDNA.

CDR3 length: 15 amino acids. The ends lost 3 bases at V and 4 bases at J; junction bases unmatched: 4. The V gene's germline CDR1 is KGHDR and CDR2 SFDVKD. The sequence was obtained from a woman of 80 years or more with active or convalescent COVID-19. The J gene is TRBJ2-5, the V gene TRBV24-1; 10 nucleotides align to TRBD2. Input material: peripheral blood. CDR3 coding DNA: TGTGCCACCAGTGATGCTAGCGGGAGTGGAGAGACCCAGTACTTC. It encodes CATSDASGSGETQYF.